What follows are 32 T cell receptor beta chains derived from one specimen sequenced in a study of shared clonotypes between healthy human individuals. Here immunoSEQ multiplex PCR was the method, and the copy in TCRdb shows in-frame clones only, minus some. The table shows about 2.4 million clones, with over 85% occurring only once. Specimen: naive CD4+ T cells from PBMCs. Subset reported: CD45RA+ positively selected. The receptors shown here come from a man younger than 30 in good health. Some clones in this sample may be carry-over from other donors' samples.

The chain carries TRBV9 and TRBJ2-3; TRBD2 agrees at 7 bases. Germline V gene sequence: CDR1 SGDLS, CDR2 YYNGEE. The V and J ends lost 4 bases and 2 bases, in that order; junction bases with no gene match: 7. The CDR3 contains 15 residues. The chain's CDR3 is CASSTEAGATDTQYF. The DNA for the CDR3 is TGTGCCAGCAGCACAGAGGCGGGAGCCACAGATACGCAGTATTTT.

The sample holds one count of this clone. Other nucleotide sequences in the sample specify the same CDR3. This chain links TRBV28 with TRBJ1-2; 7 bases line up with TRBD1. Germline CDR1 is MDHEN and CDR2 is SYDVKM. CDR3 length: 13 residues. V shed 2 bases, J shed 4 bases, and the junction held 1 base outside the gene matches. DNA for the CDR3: TGTGCCAGCAGTTTAGACAGGGCCTATGGCTACACCTTC. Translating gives CASSLDRAYGYTF.

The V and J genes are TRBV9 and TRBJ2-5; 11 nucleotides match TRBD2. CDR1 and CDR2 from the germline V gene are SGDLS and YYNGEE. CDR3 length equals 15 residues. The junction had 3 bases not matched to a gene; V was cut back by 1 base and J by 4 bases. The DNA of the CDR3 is TGTGCCAGCAGCGTACGGCTAGCGGGAGGAGAGACCCAGTACTTC. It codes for CASSVRLAGGETQYF.

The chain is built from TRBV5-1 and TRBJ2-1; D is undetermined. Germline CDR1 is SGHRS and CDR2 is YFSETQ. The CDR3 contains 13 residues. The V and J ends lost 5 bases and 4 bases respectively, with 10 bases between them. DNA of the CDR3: TGCGCCAGCAGGGAGACGACATACAATGAGCAGTTCTTC. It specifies CASRETTYNEQFF.

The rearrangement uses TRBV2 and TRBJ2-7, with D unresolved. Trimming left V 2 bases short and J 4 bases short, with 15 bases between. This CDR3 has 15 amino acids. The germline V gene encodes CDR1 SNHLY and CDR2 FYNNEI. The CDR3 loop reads CASSESRPTVYEQYF. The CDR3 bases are TGTGCCAGCAGTGAATCTAGACCCACCGTTTACGAGCAGTACTTC.

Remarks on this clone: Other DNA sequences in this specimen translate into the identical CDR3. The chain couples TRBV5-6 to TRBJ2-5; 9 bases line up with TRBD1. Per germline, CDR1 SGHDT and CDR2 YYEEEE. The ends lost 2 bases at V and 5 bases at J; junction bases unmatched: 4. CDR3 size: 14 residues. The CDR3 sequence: CASSLRTGEETQYF. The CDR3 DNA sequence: TGTGCCAGCAGCTTACGGACAGGGGAGGAGACCCAGTACTTC.

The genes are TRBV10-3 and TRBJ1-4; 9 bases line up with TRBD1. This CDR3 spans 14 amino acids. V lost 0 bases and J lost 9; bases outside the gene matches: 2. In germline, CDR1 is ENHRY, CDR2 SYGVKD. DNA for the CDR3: TGTGCCATCAGTGAGTCGACAGGGGGAAAAAAACTGTTTTTT. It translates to CAISESTGGKKLFF.

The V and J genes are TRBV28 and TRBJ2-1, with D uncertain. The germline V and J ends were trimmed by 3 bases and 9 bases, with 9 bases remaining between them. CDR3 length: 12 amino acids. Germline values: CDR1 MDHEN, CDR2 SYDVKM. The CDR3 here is CASSFDPSEQFF. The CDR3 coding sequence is TGTGCCAGCAGTTTTGACCCCAGTGAGCAGTTCTTC. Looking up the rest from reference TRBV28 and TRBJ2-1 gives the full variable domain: DVKVTQSSRYLVKRTGEKVFLECVQDMDHENMFWYRQDPGLGLRLIYFSYDVKMKEKGDIPEGYSVSREKKERFSLILESASTNQTSMYLCASSFDPSEQFFGPGTRLTVL.

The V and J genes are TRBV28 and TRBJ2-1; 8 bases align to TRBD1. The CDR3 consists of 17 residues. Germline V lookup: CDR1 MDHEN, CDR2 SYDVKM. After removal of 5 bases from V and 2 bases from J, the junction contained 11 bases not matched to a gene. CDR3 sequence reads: CASSTQITGGTYNEQFF. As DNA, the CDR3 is TGTGCCAGCAGTACACAAATTACAGGGGGGACCTACAATGAGCAGTTCTTC.

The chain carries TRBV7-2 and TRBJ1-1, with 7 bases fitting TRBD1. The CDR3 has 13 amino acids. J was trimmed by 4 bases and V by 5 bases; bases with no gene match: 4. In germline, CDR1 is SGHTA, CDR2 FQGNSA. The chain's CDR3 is CASSPQGGTEAFF. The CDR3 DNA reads TGTGCCAGCAGCCCTCAGGGGGGCACTGAAGCTTTCTTT.

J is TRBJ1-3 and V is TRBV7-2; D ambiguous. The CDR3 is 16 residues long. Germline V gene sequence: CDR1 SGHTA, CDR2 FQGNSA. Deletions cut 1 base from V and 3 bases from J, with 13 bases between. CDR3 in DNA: TGTGCCAGCAGCTTAGGGAGGACCCTCTTTGGAAACACCATATATTTT. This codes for CASSLGRTLFGNTIYF.

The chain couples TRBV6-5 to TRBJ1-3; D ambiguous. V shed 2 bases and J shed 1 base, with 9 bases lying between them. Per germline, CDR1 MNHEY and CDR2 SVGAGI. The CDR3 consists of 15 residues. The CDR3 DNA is TGTGCCAGCAGTTACAGCCGGGAGTCTGGAAACACCATATATTTT. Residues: CASSYSRESGNTIYF.

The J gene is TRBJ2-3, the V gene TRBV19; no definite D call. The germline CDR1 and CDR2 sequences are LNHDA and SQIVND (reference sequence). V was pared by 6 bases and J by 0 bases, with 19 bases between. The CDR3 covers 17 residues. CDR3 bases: TGTGCCAGTAGCTCTGGTGGGCGGAGTCCAAGCACAGATACGCAGTATTTT. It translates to CASSSGGRSPSTDTQYF.

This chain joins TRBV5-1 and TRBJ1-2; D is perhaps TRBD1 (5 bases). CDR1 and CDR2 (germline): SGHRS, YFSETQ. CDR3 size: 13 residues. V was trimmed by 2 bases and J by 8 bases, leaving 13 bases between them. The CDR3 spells CASSFPGNNGYTF. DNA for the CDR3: TGCGCCAGCAGCTTCCCAGGGAATAACGGCTACACCTTC.

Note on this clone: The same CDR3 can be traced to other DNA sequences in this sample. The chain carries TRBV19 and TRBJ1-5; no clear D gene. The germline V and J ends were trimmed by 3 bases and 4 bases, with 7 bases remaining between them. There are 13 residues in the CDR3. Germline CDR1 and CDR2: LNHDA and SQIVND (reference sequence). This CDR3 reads CASSIPGNQPQHF. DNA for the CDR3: TGTGCCAGTAGTATCCCGGGGAATCAGCCCCAGCATTTT.

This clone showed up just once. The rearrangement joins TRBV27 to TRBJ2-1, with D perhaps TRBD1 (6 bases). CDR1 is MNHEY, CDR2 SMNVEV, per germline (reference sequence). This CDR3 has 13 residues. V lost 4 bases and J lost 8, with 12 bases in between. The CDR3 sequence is CASSSYRVDEQFF. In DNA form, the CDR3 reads TGTGCCAGCAGTTCATACAGGGTCGATGAGCAGTTCTTC.

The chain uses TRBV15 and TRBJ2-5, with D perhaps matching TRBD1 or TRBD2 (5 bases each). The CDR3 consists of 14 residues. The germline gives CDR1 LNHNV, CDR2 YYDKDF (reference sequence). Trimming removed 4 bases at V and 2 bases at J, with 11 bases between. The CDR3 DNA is TGTGCCACCAGCACAGGGACGGTACAAGAGACCCAGTACTTC. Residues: CATSTGTVQETQYF. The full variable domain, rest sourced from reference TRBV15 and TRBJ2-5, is DAMVIQNPRYQVTQFGKPVTLSCSQTLNHNVMYWYQQKSSQAPKLLFHYYDKDFNNEADTPDNFQSRRPNTSFCFLDIRSPGLGDTAMYLCATSTGTVQETQYFGPGTRLLVL.

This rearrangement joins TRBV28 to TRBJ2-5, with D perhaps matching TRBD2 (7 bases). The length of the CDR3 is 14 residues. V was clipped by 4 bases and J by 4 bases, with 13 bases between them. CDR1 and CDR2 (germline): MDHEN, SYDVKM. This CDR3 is CASSSGGPGETQYF. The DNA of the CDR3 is TGTGCCAGCAGTTCCGGGGGGCCAGGAGAGACCCAGTACTTC. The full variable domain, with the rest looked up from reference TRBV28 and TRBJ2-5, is DVKVTQSSRYLVKRTGEKVFLECVQDMDHENMFWYRQDPGLGLRLIYFSYDVKMKEKGDIPEGYSVSREKKERFSLILESASTNQTSMYLCASSSGGPGETQYFGPGTRLLVL.

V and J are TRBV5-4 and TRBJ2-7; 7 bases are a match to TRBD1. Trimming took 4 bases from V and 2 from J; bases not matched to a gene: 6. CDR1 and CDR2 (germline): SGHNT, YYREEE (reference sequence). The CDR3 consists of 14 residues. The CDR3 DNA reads TGTGCCAGCAGCGATAGGACAGGAGCCTACGAGCAGTACTTC. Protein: CASSDRTGAYEQYF.

CDR3 region: CATGKDNQPQHF. CDR3 coding DNA: TGTGCCACAGGGAAGGACAATCAGCCCCAGCATTTT. This chain joins TRBV28 and TRBJ1-5, with a possible D match to TRBD1 (5 bases). The CDR3 is 12 residues long. Trimming removed 10 bases from V and 3 bases from J, with 10 bases in between. Germline V gene data show CDR1 as MDHEN and CDR2 as SYDVKM.

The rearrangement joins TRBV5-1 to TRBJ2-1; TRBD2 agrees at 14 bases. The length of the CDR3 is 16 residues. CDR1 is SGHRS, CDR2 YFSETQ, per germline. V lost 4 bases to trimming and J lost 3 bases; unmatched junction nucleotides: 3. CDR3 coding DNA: TGCGCCAGCAGCGGGGGACTAGCGGGAGACTACAATGAGCAGTTCTTC. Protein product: CASSGGLAGDYNEQFF. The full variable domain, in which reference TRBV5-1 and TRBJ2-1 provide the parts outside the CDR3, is KAGVTQTPRYLIKTRGQQVTLSCSPISGHRSVSWYQQTPGQGLQFLFEYFSETQRNKGNFPGRFSGRQFSNSRSEMNVSTLELGDSALYLCASSGGLAGDYNEQFFGPGTRLTVL.

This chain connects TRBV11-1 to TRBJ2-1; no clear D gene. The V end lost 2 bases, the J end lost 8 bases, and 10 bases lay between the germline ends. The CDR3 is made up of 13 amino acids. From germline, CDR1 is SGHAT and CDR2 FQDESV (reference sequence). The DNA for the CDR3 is TGTGCCAGCAGCTTATCCAAGTCCGATGAGCAGTTCTTC. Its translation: CASSLSKSDEQFF.

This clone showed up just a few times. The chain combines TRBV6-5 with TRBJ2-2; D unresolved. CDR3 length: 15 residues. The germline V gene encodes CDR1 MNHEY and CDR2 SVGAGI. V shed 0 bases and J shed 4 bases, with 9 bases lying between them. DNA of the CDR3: TGTGCCAGCAGTTACTCGGTGACGGGCACCGGGGAGCTGTTTTTT. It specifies CASSYSVTGTGELFF.

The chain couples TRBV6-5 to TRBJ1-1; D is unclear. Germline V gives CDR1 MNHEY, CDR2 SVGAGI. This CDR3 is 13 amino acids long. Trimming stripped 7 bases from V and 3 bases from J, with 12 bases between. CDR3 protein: CASMTDGDTEAFF. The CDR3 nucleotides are TGTGCCAGCATGACGGACGGGGACACTGAAGCTTTCTTT.

CDR3 loop: CAWSRDRGFTEAFF. Here the CDR3 DNA reads TGTGCCTGGAGTCGTGACAGGGGCTTTACTGAAGCTTTCTTT. J is TRBJ1-1 and V is TRBV30; 8 bases align to TRBD1. The CDR3 sequence is 14 residues long. Germline CDR1 and CDR2: GTSNPN and SVGIG (reference sequence). V lost 2 bases and J lost 5; bases outside the gene matches: 7.

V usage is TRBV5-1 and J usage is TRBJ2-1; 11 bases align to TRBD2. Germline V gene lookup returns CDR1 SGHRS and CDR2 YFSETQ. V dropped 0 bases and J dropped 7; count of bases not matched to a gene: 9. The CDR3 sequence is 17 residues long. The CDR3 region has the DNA TGCGCCAGCAGCTTGGTGGGTAGCGGGAGGGCCCGGAATGAGCAGTTCTTC. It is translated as CASSLVGSGRARNEQFF.

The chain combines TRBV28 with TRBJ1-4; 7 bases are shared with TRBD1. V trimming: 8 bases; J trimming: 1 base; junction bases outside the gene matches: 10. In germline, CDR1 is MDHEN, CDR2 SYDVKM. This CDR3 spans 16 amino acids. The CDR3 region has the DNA TGTGCCAGCGTTACCGGGACAGCTGGAACTAATGAAAAACTGTTTTTT. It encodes CASVTGTAGTNEKLFF.

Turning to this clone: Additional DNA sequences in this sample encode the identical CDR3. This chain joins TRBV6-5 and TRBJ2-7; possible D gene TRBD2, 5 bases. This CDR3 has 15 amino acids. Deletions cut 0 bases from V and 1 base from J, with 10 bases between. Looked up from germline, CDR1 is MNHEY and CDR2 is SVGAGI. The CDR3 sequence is CASSYSRVGSYEQYF. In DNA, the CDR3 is TGTGCCAGCAGTTACTCGAGGGTGGGATCCTACGAGCAGTACTTC.

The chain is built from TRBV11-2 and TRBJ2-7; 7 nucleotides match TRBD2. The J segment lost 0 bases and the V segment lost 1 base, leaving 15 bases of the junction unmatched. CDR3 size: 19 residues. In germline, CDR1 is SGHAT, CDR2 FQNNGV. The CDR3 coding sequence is TGTGCCAGCAGCTTAGGTCTCCTAGCGGTCCCATCGAGCTCCTACGAGCAGTACTTC. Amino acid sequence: CASSLGLLAVPSSSYEQYF.

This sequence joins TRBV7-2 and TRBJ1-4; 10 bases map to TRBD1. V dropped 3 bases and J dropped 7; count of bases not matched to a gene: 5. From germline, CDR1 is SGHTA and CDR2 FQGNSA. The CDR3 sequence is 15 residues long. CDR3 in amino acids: CASSLGDRGGEKLFF. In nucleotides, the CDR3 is TGTGCCAGCAGCTTGGGGGACAGGGGAGGTGAAAAACTGTTTTTT.

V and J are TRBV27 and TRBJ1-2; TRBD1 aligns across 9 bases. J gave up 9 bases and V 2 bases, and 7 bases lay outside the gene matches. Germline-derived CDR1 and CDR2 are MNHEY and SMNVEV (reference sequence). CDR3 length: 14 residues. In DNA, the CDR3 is TGTGCCAGCAGTTTAAAGGGGACAGGGCCGCGCTACACCTTC. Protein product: CASSLKGTGPRYTF.

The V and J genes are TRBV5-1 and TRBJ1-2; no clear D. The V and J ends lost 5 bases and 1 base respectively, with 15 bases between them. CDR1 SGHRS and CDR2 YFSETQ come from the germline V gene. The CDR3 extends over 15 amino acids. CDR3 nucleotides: TGCGCCAGCAGGCCAAAGTACGACGTTAACTATGGCTACACCTTC. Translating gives CASRPKYDVNYGYTF. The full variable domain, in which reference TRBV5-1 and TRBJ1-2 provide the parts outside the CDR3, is KAGVTQTPRYLIKTRGQQVTLSCSPISGHRSVSWYQQTPGQGLQFLFEYFSETQRNKGNFPGRFSGRQFSNSRSEMNVSTLELGDSALYLCASRPKYDVNYGYTFGSGTRLTVV.